This T cell receptor (beta chain) was sequenced in a study of control samples from healthy donors and cancer patients. Produced via immunoSEQ multiplex PCR; TCRdb's table is partial and in-frame only. The sample contains some 44,000 clones, about three quarters of which appear only once. CDR1 SGHDT and CDR2 YYEEEE come from the germline V gene. The CDR3 loop spans 15 amino acids. Trimming cost V 0 bases and J 10 bases; bases outside gene matches: 7. The TCR was taken from a male donor with melanoma. This chain links TRBV5-6 with TRBJ1-6; TRBD1 matches at 7 bases. Sequenced input: formalin-fixed, paraffin-embedded tissue. The CDR3 sequence: CASSLVGGKVSPLHF. CDR3 nucleotides: TGTGCCAGCAGCTTGGTAGGGGGCAAAGTCTCACCCCTCCACTTT.